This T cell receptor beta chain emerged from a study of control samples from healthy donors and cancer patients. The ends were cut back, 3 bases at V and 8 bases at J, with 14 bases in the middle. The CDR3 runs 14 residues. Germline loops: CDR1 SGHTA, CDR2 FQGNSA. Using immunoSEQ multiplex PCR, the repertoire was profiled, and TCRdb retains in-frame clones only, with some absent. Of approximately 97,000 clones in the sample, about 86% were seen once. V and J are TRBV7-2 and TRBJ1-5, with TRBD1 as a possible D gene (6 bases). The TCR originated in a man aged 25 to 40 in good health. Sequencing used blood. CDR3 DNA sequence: TGTGCCAGCAGCTTTAGCCAGGGGAGTAAGCCCCAGCATTTT. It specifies CASSFSQGSKPQHF.